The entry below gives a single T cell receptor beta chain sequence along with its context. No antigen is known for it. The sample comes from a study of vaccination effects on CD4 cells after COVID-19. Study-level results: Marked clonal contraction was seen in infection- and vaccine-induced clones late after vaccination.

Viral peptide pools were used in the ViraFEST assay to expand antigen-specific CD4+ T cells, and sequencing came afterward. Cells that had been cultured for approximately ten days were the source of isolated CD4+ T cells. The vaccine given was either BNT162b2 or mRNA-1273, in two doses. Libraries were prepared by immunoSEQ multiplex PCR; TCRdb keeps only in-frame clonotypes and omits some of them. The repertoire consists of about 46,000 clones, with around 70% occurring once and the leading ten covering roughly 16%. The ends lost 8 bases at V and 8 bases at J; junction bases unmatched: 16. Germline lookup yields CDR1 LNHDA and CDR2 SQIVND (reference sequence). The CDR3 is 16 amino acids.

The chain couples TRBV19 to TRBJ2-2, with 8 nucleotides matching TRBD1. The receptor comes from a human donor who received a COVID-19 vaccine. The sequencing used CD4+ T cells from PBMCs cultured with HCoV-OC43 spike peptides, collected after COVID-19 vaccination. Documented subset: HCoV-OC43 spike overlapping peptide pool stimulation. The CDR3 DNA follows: TGTGCCAGTGGGAGTCCGGGACAGGCCCCGTCTGGGGAGCTGTTTTTT. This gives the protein CASGSPGQAPSGELFF.